One TCR beta chain is described in this entry. Its matching antigen is unknown. This sample was taken from a study of T-cell memory formation after mild COVID-19. Overall study findings and caveats: CD4/CD8 balance held among clones contracting day 15 to 85, and later expanders leaned CD4+.

Trimming removed 5 bases at V and 0 bases at J, with 13 bases between. Germline values: CDR1 SGHDT, CDR2 YYEEEE. This CDR3 contains 15 residues. Using its own MiXCR run on the 5' RACE reads, TCRdb lists one record per CDR3 protein. The sample yields approximately 210,000 distinct CDR3 sequences, roughly a tenth seen once. V is TRBV5-6 and J is TRBJ2-3; D not certain. The clonotype comes from a man aged 18-30 years who had mild COVID-19 (a few samples of this study predate the infection). Cell type and time point are not known. Material: PBMCs or a T cell subset sorted from them (not recorded which). The CDR3 DNA reads TGTGCCAGCAGAATAAGTAGATCTAGCACAGATACGCAGTATTTT. It codes for CASRISRSSTDTQYF.